Below, 9 T cell receptor beta chains from the same sample are listed, as sequenced in a study of blood T cell repertoires in COVID-19. Here immunoSEQ multiplex PCR was the method, and the copy in TCRdb shows in-frame clones only, minus some. This sample has some 270,000 clones; around 86% occur once, and the top ten carry 1.5% to 2%. Material for sequencing was PBMCs or T cells enriched from blood (not recorded which). The receptors stem from a woman in her 40s who had recovered from COVID-19.

This chain joins TRBV2 and TRBJ1-5; D is unclear. The CDR3 runs 12 residues. Germline V lookup: CDR1 SNHLY, CDR2 FYNNEI. The V gene lost 7 bases and the J gene lost 3 bases, with 7 bases spanning the gap. CDR3 region: CASNTPNQPQHF. In DNA form, the CDR3 reads TGTGCCAGCAACACACCCAATCAGCCCCAGCATTTT. Supplemented by reference TRBV2 and TRBJ1-5, the full variable domain reads EPEVTQTPSHQVTQMGQEVILRCVPISNHLYFYWYRQILGQKVEFLVSFYNNEISEKSEIFDDQFSVERPDGSNFTLKIRSTKLEDSAMYFCASNTPNQPQHFGDGTRLSIL.

The chain recombines TRBV30 with TRBJ1-5; 8 bases fit TRBD1. Trimming took 2 bases from V and 1 from J; bases not matched to a gene: 10. The CDR3 is 17 residues long. CDR1 GTSNPN and CDR2 SVGIG come from the germline V gene (reference sequence). CDR3 loop: CAWSPWTGTGSNQPQHF. In nucleotides, the CDR3 is TGTGCCTGGAGTCCCTGGACAGGGACGGGCAGCAATCAGCCCCAGCATTTT. Full variable domain (missing parts from reference TRBV30 and TRBJ1-5): SQTIHQWPATLVQPVGSPLSLECTVEGTSNPNLYWYRQAAGRGLQLLFYSVGIGQISSEVPQNLSASRPQDRQFILSSKKLLLSDSGFYLCAWSPWTGTGSNQPQHFGDGTRLSIL.

The chain carries TRBV15 and TRBJ1-1; possibly TRBD1 for D (6 bases). This CDR3 is built from 16 residues. V was pared by 3 bases and J by 4 bases, with 18 bases between. The germline V gene has CDR1 LNHNV and CDR2 YYDKDF (reference sequence). The CDR3 region has the DNA TGTGCCACCAGCAGGTCATTGGGGCAGGGGATCACTGAAGCTTTCTTT. This codes for CATSRSLGQGITEAFF.

This clone was seen a single time. The gene calls are TRBV4-2 and TRBJ1-2; TRBD1 aligns across 8 bases. The CDR3 is 15 amino acids. Germline values: CDR1 LGHNA, CDR2 YNFKEQ. The junction had 7 bases not matched to a gene; V was cut back by 3 bases and J by 4 bases. CDR3 in DNA: TGTGCCAGCAGCCACCACGGACAGGGAGGCTATGGCTACACCTTC. As protein: CASSHHGQGGYGYTF.

This chain links TRBV21-1 with TRBJ2-3; the table's D call TRBD1 went unverified against the DNA. TRBV21-1 is annotated as a pseudogene. The CDR3 length is 17 residues. CDR3: CASSKGNGTGAREAQYF. In DNA, the CDR3 is TGTGCCAGCAGCAAAGGAAACGGGACAGGGGCCAGGGAGGCGCAGTATTTT.

This clone was observed once. V gene TRBV10-2 combines with J gene TRBJ1-2; weak D call: TRBD1 (6 bases). Germline V gene lookup returns CDR1 WSHSY and CDR2 SAAADI. Trimming cost V 6 bases and J 4 bases, with 15 bases left between them. This CDR3 is built from 14 residues. The CDR3 bases are TGCGCCAGCAGGGACAGACAAGTGGGCTATGGCTACACCTTC. Translated: CASRDRQVGYGYTF.

The rearrangement links TRBV30 to TRBJ1-1; D not resolved. The CDR3 length is 12 residues. CDR1 is GTSNPN, CDR2 SVGIG, per germline (reference sequence). With 8 bases removed from V and 1 base from J, the gap between germline ends came to 11 bases. CDR3 bases: TGTGCCAGCGTATTCGGGAACACTGAAGCTTTCTTT. This translates into CASVFGNTEAFF.

This clone was counted between two and nine times. J is TRBJ1-2 and V is TRBV15, with 7 bases identical to TRBD1. This CDR3 is built from 17 residues. Germline values: CDR1 LNHNV, CDR2 YYDKDF (reference sequence). V was clipped by 0 bases and J by 4 bases; unmatched bases: 11. CDR3 sequence (DNA): TGTGCCACCAGCAGAGATAAGAGACAGGGAGATTTCTATGGCTACACCTTC. Its translation is CATSRDKRQGDFYGYTF.

This clone was observed a few times. The V and J genes are TRBV5-1 and TRBJ1-2, with TRBD1 matching over 8 bases. Germline V gene data show CDR1 as SGHRS and CDR2 as YFSETQ. The CDR3 sequence is 16 residues long. With 3 bases clipped from V and 4 bases from J, the junction kept 11 bases outside the gene matches. DNA for the CDR3: TGCGCCAGCAGCTCAGGGACAGGACAGTTGATCTATGGCTACACCTTC. It translates to CASSSGTGQLIYGYTF.